This T cell receptor (beta chain) originates from a study of shared clonotypes between healthy human individuals. Looking at the study overall: Researchers drew samples from two women and three men aged 18 to 49.

The table came from immunoSEQ multiplex PCR; TCRdb's copy has only in-frame clones and leaves some out. Of roughly 2.5 million clones in the sample, approximately 94% were seen once. General study findings and limits: Naive subsets usually exceeded memory subsets in estimated richness.

The sample holds one count of this clone. Its antigen is not identified. The CDR3 covers 17 residues. From germline, CDR1 is GTSNPN and CDR2 SVGIG (reference sequence). V lost 2 bases to trimming and J lost 0 bases, with 16 bases between them. This TCR came from a man between 18 and 35 years old in good health. Sequencing was carried out using naive CD4+ T cells sorted from blood. Subset denoted: CD45RA+ positively selected. The J gene is TRBJ1-4, the V gene TRBV30; a weak D match, TRBD1 (6 bases). The CDR3 DNA sequence: TGTGCCTGGAGTTTGAACAGGGAAGTTGCAACTAATGAAAAACTGTTTTTT. This gives the protein CAWSLNREVATNEKLFF.